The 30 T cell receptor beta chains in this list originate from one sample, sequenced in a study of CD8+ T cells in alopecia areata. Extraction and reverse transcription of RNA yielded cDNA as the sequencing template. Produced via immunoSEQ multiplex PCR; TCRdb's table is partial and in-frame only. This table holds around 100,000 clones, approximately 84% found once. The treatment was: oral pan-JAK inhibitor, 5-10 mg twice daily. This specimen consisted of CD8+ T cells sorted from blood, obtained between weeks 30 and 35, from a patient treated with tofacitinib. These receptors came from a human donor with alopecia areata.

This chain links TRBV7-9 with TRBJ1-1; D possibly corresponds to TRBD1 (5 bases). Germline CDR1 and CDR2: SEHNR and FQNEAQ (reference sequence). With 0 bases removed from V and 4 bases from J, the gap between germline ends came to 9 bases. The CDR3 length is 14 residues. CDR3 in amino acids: CASSLAGRGTEAFF. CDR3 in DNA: TGTGCCAGCAGCTTAGCGGGAAGGGGCACTGAAGCTTTCTTT.

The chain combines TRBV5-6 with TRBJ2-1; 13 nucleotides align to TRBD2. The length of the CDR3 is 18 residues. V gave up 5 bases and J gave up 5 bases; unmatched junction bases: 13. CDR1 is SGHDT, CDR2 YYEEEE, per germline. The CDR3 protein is CASRGTSGILTPDNEQFF. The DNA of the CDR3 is TGTGCCAGCAGAGGGACTAGCGGGATCCTTACTCCCGACAATGAGCAGTTCTTC.

CDR3 protein: CASGQGIEQYF. The CDR3 coding sequence is TGTGCCAGCGGGCAGGGTATCGAGCAGTACTTC. The chain employs TRBV6-1 and TRBJ2-7; D possibly corresponds to TRBD1 (5 bases). This CDR3 contains 11 residues. Germline CDR1 and CDR2: MNHNS and SASEGT. The V gene lost 8 bases and the J gene lost 6 bases, with 11 bases spanning the gap.

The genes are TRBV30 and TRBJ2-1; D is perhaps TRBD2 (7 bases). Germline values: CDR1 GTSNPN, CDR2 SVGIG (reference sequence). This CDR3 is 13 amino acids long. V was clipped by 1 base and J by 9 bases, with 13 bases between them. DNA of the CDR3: TGTGCCTGGAGTGATGGGGGGGCTGTTGAGCAGTTCTTC. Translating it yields CAWSDGGAVEQFF.

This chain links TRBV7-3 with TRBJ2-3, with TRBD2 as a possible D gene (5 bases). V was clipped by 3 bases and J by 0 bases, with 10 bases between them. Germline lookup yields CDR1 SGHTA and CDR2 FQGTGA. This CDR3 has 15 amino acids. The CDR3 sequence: CASSLVGGSTDTQYF. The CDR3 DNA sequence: TGTGCCAGCAGCTTGGTAGGCGGGAGCACAGATACGCAGTATTTT.

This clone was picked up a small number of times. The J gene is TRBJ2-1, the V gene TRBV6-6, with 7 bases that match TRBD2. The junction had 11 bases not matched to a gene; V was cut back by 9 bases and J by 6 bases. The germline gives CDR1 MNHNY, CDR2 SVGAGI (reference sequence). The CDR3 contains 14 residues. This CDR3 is CASYGSPGGNEQFF. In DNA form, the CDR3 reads TGTGCCAGTTACGGGAGCCCGGGGGGCAATGAGCAGTTCTTC.

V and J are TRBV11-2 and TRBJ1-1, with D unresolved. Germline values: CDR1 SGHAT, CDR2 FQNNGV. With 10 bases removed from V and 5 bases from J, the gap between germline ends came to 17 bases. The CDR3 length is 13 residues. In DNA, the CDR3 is TGTGCCACCGCCTGGGGAGGAGGAACTGAAGCTTTCTTT. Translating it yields CATAWGGGTEAFF.

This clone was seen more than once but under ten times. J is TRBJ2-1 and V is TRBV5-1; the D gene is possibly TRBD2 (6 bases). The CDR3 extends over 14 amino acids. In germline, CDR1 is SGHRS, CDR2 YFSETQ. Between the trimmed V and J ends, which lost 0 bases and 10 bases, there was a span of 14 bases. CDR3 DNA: TGCGCCAGCAGCTTGGCGGGAGCGGCTCGGGAGCAGTTCTTC. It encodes CASSLAGAAREQFF.

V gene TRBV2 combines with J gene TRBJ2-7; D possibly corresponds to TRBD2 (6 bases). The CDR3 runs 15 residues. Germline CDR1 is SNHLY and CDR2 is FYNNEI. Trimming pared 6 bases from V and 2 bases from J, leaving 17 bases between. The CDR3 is CASSAITGTAYEQYF. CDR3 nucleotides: TGTGCCAGCAGCGCTATTACCGGGACTGCCTACGAGCAGTACTTC.

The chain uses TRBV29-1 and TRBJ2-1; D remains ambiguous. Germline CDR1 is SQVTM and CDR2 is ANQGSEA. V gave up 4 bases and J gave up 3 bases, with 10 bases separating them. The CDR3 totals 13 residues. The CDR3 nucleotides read TGCAGCGTTGTGCAGGTTCTCTACAATGAGCAGTTCTTC. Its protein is CSVVQVLYNEQFF.

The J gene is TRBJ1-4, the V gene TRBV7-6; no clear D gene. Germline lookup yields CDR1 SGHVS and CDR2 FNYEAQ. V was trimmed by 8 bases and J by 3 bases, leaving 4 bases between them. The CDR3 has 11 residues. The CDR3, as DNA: TGTGCCAGCGGGGCTAATGAAAAACTGTTTTTT. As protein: CASGANEKLFF. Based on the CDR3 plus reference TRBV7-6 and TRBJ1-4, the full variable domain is GAGVSQSPRYKVTKRGQDVALRCDPISGHVSLYWYRQALGQGPEFLTYFNYEAQQDKSGLPNDRFSAERPEGSISTLTIQRTEQRDSAMYRCASGANEKLFFGSGTQLSVL.

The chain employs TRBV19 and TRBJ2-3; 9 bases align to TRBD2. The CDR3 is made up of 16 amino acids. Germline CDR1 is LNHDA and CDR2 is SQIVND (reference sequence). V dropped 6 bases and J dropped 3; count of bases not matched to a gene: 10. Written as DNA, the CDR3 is TGTGCCAGTAGCCTCCTTAGCGGGAGTTCAACAGATACGCAGTATTTT. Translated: CASSLLSGSSTDTQYF.

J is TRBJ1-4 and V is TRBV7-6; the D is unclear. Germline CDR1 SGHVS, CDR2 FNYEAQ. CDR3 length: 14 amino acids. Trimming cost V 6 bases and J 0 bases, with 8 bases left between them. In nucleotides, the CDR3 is TGTGCCAGCAGTTTACAGCCAACTAATGAAAAACTGTTTTTT. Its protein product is CASSLQPTNEKLFF. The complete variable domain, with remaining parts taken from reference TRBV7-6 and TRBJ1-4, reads GAGVSQSPRYKVTKRGQDVALRCDPISGHVSLYWYRQALGQGPEFLTYFNYEAQQDKSGLPNDRFSAERPEGSISTLTIQRTEQRDSAMYRCASSLQPTNEKLFFGSGTQLSVL.

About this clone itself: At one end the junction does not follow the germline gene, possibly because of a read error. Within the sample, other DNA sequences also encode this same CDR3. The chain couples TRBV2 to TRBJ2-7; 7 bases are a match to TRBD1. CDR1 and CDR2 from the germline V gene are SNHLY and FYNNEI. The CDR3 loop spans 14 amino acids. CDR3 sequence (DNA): TGTGCTAGCAGTCCCCCGGGACAGTCTTACGAGCAGTACTTC. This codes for CASSPPGQSYEQYF.

In DNA, the CDR3 is TGTGCCAGCAGTGGGGGGCCCCGTGAAGCTTTCTTT. Its protein product is CASSGGPREAFF. The V call is TRBV27, the J call TRBJ1-1, with D maybe TRBD1 (6 bases). This CDR3 has 12 residues. Trimming cost V 5 bases and J 7 bases, with 11 bases left between them. Germline CDR1 reads MNHEY; CDR2 reads SMNVEV (reference sequence).

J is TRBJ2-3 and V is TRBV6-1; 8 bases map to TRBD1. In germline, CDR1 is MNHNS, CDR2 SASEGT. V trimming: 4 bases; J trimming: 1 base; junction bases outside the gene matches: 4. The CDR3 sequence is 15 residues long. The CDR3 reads CASSASTGGTDTQYF. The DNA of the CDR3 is TGTGCCAGCAGTGCCTCGACAGGGGGCACAGATACGCAGTATTTT.

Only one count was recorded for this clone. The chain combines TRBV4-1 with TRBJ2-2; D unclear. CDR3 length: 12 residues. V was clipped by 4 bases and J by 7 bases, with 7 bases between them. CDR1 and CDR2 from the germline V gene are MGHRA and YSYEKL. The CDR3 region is CASSRRDGELFF. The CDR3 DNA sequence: TGCGCCAGCAGCCGACGAGACGGGGAGCTGTTTTTT.

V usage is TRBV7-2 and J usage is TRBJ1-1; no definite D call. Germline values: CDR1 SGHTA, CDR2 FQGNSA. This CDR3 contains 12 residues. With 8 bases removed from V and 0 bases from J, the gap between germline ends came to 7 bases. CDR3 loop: CASGRMNTEAFF. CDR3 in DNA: TGTGCCAGCGGCCGCATGAACACTGAAGCTTTCTTT.

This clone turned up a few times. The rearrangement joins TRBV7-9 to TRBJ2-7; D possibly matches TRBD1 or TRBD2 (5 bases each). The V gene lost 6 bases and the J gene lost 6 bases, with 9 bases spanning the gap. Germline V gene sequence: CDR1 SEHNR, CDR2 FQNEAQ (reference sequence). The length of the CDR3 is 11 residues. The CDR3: CASSGGSEQYF. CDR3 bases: TGTGCCAGCAGTGGGGGTTCCGAGCAGTACTTC.

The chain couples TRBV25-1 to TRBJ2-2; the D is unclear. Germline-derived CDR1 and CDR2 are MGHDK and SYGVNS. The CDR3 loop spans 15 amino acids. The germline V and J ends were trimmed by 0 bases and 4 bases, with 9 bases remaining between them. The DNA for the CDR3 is TGTGCCAGCAGTGAATACGCCACTATCACCGGGGAGCTGTTTTTT. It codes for CASSEYATITGELFF. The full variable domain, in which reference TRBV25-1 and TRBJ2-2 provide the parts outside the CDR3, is EADIYQTPRYLVIGTGKKITLECSQTMGHDKMYWYQQDPGMELHLIHYSYGVNSTEKGDLSSESTVSRIRTEHFPLTLESARPSHTSQYLCASSEYATITGELFFGEGSRLTVL.

The chain's CDR3 is CASSFTTLDRGAYNEQFF. DNA for the CDR3: TGTGCCAGCAGTTTCACAACCCTGGACAGGGGGGCGTACAATGAGCAGTTCTTC. The V gene is TRBV27, the J gene TRBJ2-1; 10 bases align to TRBD1. J was trimmed by 4 bases and V by 3 bases; bases with no gene match: 12. Per germline, CDR1 MNHEY and CDR2 SMNVEV (reference sequence). The CDR3 is made up of 18 amino acids.

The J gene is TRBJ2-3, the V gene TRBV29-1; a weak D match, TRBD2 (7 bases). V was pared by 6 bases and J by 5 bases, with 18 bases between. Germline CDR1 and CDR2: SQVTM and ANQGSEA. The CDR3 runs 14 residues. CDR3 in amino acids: CSVSEGGFVDTQYF. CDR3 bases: TGCAGCGTGAGCGAGGGGGGGTTTGTAGATACGCAGTATTTT.

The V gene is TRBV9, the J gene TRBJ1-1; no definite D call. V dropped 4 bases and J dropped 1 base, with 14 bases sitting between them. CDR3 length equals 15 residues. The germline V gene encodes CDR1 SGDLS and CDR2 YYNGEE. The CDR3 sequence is CASSPGEAANTEAFF. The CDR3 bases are TGTGCCAGCAGCCCGGGTGAGGCAGCGAACACTGAAGCTTTCTTT.

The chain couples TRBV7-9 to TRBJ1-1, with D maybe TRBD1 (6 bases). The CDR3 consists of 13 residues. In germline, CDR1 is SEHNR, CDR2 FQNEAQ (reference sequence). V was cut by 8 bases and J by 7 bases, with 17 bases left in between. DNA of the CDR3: TGTGCCAGCGGGGACACTCCGTTGGTTGAAGCTTTCTTT. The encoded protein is CASGDTPLVEAFF.

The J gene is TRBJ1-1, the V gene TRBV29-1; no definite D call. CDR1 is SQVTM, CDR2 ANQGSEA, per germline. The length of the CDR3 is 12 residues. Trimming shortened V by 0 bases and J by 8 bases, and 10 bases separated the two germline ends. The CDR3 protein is CSVEDREPEAFF. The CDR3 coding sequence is TGCAGCGTTGAAGATCGGGAACCCGAAGCTTTCTTT. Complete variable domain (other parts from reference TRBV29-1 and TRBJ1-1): SAVISQKPSRDICQRGTSLTIQCQVDSQVTMMFWYRQQPGQSLTLIATANQGSEATYESGFVIDKFPISRPNLTFSTLTVSNMSPEDSSIYLCSVEDREPEAFFGQGTRLTVV.

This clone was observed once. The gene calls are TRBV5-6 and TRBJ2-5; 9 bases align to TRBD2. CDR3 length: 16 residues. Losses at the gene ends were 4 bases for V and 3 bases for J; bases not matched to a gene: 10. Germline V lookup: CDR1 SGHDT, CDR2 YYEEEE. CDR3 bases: TGTGCCAGCAGCCCCCGGGGGGTAGCGGGAGAAGAGACCCAGTACTTC. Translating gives CASSPRGVAGEETQYF.

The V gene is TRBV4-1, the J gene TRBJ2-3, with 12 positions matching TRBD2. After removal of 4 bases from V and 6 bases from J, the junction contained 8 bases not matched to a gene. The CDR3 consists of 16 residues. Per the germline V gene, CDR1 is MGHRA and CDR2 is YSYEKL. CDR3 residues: CASSPLTSGSADTQYF. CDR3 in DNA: TGCGCCAGCAGCCCACTGACTAGCGGGAGCGCGGATACGCAGTATTTT.

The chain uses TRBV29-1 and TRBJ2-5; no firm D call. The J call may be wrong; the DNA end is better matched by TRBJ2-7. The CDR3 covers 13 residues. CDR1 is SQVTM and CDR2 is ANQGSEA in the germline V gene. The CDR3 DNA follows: TGCAGCGTTGTAGAAGGACGATCCTACGAGCAGTACTTC. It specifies CSVVEGRSYEQYF.

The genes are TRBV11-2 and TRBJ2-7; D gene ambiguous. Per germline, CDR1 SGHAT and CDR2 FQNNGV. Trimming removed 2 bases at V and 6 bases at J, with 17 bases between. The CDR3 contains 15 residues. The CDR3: CASSLLQGAPIEQYF. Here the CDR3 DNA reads TGTGCCAGCAGCTTATTGCAAGGCGCGCCCATCGAGCAGTACTTC.

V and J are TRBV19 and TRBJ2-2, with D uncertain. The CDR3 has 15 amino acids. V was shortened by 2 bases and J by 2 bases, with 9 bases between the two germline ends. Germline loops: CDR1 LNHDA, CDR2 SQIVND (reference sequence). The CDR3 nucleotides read TGTGCCAGTAGTATATCCGGAGCCAACACCGGGGAGCTGTTTTTT. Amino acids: CASSISGANTGELFF.